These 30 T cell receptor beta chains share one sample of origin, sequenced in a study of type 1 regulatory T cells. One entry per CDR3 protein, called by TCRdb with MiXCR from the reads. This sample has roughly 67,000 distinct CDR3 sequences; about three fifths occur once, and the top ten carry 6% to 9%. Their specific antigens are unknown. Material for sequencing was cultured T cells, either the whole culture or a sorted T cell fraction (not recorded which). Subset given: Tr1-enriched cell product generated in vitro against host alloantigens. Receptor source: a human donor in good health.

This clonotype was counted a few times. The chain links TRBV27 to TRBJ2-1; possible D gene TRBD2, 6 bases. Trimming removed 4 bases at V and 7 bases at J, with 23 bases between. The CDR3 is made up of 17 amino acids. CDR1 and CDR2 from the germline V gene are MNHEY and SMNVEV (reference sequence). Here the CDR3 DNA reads TGTGCCAGCAGTTCCCCGACTAGTTTTAGGATGGTGAATGAGCAGTTCTTC. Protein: CASSSPTSFRMVNEQFF.

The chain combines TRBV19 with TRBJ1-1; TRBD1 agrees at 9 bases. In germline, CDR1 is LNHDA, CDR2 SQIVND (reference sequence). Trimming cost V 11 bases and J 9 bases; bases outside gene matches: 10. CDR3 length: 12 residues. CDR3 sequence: CAAVPDRGKAFF. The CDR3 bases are TGTGCCGCTGTCCCGGACAGGGGAAAAGCTTTCTTT.

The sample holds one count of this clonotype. In nucleotides, the CDR3 is TGTGCCAGCAGCTTAAGCGGTGGGAGAGACAATGAGCAGTTCTTC. Protein: CASSLSGGRDNEQFF. The genes are TRBV7-3 and TRBJ2-1; D is perhaps TRBD2 (5 bases). CDR3 length: 15 residues. CDR1 SGHTA and CDR2 FQGTGA come from the germline V gene. V lost 1 base to trimming and J lost 5 bases, with 12 bases between them.

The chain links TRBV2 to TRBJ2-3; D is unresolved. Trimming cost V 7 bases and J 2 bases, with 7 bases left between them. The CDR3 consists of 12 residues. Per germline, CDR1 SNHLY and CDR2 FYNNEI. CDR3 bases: TGTGCCAGCAAGGCAGACACAGATACGCAGTATTTT. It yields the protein CASKADTDTQYF.

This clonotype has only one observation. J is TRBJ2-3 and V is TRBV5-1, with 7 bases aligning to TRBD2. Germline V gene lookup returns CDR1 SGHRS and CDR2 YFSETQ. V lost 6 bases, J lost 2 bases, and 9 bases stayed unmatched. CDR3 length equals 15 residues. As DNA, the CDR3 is TGCGCCAGCACCCGGGGGGAAGGGAACACAGATACGCAGTATTTT. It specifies CASTRGEGNTDTQYF.

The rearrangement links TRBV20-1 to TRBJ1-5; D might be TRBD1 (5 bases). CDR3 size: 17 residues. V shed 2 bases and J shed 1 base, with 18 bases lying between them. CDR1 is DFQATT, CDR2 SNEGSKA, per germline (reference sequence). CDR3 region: CSARTGQGLTSNQPQHF. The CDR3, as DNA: TGCAGTGCTAGAACGGGGCAGGGCCTAACAAGCAATCAGCCCCAGCATTTT.

The CDR3 DNA reads as TGTGCCAGTTCTCCCAGGACTAGCGATGAGCAGTTCTTC. It encodes CASSPRTSDEQFF. This chain joins TRBV19 and TRBJ2-1, with 9 bases identical to TRBD2. This CDR3 spans 13 amino acids. The germline gives CDR1 LNHDA, CDR2 SQIVND (reference sequence). J was trimmed by 8 bases and V by 8 bases; bases with no gene match: 7. Looking up the rest from reference TRBV19 and TRBJ2-1 gives the full variable domain: DGGITQSPKYLFRKEGQNVTLSCEQNLNHDAMYWYRQDPGQGLRLIYYSQIVNDFQKGDIAEGYSVSREKKESFPLTVTSAQKNPTAFYLCASSPRTSDEQFFGPGTRLTVL.

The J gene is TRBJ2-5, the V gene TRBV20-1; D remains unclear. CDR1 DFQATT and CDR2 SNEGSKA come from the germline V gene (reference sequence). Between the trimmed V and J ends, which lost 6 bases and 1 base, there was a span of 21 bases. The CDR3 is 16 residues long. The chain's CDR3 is CSATTGVSSGQETQYF. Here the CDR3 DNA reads TGCAGTGCCACAACCGGTGTAAGCTCGGGCCAAGAGACCCAGTACTTC.

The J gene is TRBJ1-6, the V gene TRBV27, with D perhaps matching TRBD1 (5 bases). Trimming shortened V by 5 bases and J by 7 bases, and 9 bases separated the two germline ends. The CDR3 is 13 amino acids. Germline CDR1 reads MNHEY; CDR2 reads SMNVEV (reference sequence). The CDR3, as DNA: TGTGCCAGCAGTCGACAGAGAAATTCACCCCTCCACTTT. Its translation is CASSRQRNSPLHF.

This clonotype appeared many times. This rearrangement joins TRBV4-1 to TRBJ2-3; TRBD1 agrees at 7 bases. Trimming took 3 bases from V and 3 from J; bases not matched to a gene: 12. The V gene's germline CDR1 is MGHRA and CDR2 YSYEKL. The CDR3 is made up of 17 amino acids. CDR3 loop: CASSHLPQRGRTDTQYF. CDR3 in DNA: TGCGCCAGCAGCCATCTCCCACAGAGGGGGCGGACAGATACGCAGTATTTT.

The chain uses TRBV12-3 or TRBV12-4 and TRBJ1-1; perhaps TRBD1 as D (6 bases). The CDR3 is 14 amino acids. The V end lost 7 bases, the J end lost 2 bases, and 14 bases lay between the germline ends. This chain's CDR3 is CASTRTVKNTEAFF. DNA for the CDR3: TGTGCCAGCACCCGGACAGTCAAAAACACTGAAGCTTTCTTT.

The chain's CDR3 is CASNRPGTGEDSPLHF. CDR3 bases: TGTGCCAGCAACAGGCCCGGGACAGGGGAAGACTCACCCCTCCACTTT. V usage is TRBV6-2 or TRBV6-3 and J usage is TRBJ1-6; 10 bases are a match to TRBD1. Germline values: CDR1 MNHEY, CDR2 SVGEGT. This CDR3 contains 16 residues. The trim removed 7 bases at V and 10 bases at J, leaving 13 bases unmatched.

For the CDR3, the DNA is TGTGCCAGCAGCGCCCGACTAGCGGGAGCGTCCTACAATGAGCAGTTCTTC. Amino acid sequence: CASSARLAGASYNEQFF. This chain links TRBV3-1 with TRBJ2-1; 12 bases match TRBD2. The length of the CDR3 is 17 residues. Looked up from germline, CDR1 is LGHDT and CDR2 is YNNKEL (reference sequence). The ends lost 5 bases at V and 1 base at J; junction bases unmatched: 6.

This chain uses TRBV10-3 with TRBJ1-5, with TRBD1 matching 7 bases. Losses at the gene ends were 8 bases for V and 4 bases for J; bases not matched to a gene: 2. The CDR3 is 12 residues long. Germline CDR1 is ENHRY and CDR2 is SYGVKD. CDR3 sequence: CAIGQENQPQHF. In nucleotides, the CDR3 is TGTGCCATCGGACAGGAAAATCAGCCCCAGCATTTT.

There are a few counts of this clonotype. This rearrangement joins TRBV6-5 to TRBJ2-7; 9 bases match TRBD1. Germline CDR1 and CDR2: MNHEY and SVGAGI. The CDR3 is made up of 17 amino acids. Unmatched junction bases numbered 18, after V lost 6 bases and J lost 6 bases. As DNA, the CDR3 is TGTGCCAGCAGCAGGAGCCGAACAGGGGGCGCTTTTGGCGAGCAGTACTTC. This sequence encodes CASSRSRTGGAFGEQYF.

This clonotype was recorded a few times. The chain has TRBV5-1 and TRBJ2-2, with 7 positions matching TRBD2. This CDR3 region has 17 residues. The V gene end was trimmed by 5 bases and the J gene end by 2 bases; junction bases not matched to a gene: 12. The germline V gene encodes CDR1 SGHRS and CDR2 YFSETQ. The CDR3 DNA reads TGCGCCAGCAGGACCCCCAGCCTAGCGGCAAACACCGGGGAGCTGTTTTTT. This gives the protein CASRTPSLAANTGELFF.

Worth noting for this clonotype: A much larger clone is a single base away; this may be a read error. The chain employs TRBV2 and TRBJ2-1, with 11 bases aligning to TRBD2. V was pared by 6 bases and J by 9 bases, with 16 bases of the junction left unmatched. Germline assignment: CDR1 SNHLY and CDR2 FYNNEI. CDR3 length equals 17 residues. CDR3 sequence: CASRDYSLAGGGGEQFF. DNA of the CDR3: TGTGCCAGCAGAGACTACTCCCTAGCGGGAGGAGGGGGTGAGCAGTTCTTC.

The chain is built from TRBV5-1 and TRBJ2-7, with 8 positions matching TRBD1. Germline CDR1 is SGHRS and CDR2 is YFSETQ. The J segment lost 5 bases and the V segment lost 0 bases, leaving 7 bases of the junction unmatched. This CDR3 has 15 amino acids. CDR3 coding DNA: TGCGCCAGCAGCTTGGGATCAGGGGGCAGAAACGAGCAGTACTTC. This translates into CASSLGSGGRNEQYF. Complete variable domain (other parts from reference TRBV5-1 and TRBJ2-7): KAGVTQTPRYLIKTRGQQVTLSCSPISGHRSVSWYQQTPGQGLQFLFEYFSETQRNKGNFPGRFSGRQFSNSRSEMNVSTLELGDSALYLCASSLGSGGRNEQYFGPGTRLTVT.

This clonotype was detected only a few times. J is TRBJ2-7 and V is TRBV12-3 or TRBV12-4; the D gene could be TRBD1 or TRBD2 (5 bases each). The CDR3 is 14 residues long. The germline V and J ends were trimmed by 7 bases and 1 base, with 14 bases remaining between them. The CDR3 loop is CASKLGAQSYEQYF. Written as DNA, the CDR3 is TGTGCCAGCAAACTAGGGGCTCAATCCTACGAGCAGTACTTC.

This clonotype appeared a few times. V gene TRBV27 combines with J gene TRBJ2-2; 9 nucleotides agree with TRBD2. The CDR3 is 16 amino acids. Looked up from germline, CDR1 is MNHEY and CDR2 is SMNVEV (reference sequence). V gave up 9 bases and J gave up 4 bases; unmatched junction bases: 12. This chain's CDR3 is CASSPSGVVGTGELFF. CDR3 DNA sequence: TGTGCCAGTTCCCCTAGCGGGGTAGTTGGCACCGGGGAGCTGTTTTTT.

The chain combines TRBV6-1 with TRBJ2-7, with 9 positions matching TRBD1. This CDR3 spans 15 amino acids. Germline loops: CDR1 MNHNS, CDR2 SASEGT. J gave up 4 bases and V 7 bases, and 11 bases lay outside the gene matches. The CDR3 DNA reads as TGTGCCAGCACCGACCGGGGGACAGGGTCGTACGAGCAGTACTTC. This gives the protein CASTDRGTGSYEQYF.

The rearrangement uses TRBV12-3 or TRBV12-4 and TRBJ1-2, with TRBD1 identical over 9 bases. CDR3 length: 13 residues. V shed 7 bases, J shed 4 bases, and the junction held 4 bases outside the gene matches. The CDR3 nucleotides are TGTGCCAGCAACGACAGGGGGAGCTATGGCTACACCTTC. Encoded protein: CASNDRGSYGYTF.

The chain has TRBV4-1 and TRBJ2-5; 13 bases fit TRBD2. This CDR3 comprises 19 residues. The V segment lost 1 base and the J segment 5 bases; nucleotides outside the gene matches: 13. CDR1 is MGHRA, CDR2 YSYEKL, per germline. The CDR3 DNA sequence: TGCGCCAGCAGCCAAGGGTGGGCCGGACTAGCGGGAGTTCGGGAGACCCAGTACTTC. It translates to CASSQGWAGLAGVRETQYF.

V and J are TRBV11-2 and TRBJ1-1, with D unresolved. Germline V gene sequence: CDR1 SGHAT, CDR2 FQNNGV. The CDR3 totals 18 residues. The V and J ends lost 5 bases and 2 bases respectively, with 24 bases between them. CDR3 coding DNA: TGTGCCAGCAGCGCGATAGGGTCGGGAGCAATGGAAAACACTGAAGCTTTCTTT. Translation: CASSAIGSGAMENTEAFF.

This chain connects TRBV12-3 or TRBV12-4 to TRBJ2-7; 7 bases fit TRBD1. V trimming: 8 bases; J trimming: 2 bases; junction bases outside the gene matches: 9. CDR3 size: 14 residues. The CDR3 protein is CASRALGGPYEQYF. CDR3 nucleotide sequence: TGTGCCAGCCGTGCCCTAGGGGGCCCCTACGAGCAGTACTTC.

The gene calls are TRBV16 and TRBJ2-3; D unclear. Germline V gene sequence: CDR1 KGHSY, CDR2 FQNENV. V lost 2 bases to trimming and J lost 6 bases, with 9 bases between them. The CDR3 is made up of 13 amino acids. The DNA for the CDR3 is TGTGCCAGCAGCCAAGCCATGTCTGATACGCAGTATTTT. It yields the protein CASSQAMSDTQYF.

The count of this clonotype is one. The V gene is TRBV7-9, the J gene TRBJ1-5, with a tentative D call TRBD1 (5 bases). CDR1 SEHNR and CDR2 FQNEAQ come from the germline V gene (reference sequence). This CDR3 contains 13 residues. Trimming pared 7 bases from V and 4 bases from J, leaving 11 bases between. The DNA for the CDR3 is TGTGCCAGCAACATGGGGGTAAATCAGCCCCAGCATTTT. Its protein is CASNMGVNQPQHF.

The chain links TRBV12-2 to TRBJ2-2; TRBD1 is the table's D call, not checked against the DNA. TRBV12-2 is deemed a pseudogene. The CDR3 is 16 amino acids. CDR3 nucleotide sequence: TGTGCAAGTCGCTTATTCTCCCGGGGGCGCACCGGGGAGCTGTTTTTT. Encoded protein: CASRLFSRGRTGELFF.

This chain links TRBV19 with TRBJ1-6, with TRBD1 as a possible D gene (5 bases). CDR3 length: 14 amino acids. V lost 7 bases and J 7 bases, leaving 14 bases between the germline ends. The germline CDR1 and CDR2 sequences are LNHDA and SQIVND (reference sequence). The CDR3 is CASKEGPTNSPLHF. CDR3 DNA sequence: TGTGCCAGTAAGGAGGGACCGACCAATTCACCCCTCCACTTT.

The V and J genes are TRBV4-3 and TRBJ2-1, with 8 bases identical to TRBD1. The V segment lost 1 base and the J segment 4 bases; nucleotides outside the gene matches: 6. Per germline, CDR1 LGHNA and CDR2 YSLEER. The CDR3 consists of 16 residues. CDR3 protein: CASSQAGTGNYNEQFF. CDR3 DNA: TGCGCCAGCAGCCAAGCCGGGACAGGTAATTACAATGAGCAGTTCTTC.